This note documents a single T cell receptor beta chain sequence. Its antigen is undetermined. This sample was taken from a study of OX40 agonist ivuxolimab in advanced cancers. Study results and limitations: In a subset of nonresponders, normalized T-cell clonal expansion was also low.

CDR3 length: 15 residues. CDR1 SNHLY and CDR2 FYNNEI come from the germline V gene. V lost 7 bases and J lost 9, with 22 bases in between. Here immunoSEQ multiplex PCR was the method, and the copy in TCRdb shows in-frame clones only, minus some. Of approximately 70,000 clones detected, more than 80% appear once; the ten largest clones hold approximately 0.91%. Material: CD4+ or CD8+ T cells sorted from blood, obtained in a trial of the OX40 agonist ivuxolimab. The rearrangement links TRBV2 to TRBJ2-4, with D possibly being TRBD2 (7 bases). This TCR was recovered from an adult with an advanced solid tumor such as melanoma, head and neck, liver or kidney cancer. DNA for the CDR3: TGTGCCAGCACCGAAGGGGGGGGCGAGTACGCCATTCAGTACTTC. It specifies CASTEGGGEYAIQYF.